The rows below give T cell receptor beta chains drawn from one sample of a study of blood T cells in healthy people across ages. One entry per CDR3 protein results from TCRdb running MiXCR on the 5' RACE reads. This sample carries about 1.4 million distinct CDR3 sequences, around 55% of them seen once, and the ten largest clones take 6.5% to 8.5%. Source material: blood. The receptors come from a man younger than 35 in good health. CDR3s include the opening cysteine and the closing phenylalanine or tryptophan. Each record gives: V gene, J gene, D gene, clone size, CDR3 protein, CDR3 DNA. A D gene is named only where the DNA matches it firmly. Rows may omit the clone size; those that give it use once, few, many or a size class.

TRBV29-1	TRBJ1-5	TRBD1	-	CSVAKGTGAGQSQHF	TGCAGCGTTGCAAAGGGAACAGGGGCCGGCCAGTCCCAGCATTTT
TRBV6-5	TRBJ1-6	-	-	CASSYLNSYNSPLHF	TGTGCCAGCAGTTATCTGAACTCCTATAATTCACCCCTCCACTTT
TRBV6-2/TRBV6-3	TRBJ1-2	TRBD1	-	CASSYLGQGYYGYTF	TGTGCCAGCAGTTACTTGGGACAGGGCTACTATGGCTACACCTTC
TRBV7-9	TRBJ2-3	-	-	CASTLVEDTQYF	TGTGCCAGCACCTTGGTGGAAGATACGCAGTATTTT
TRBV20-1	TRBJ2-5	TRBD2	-	CSAQSGAETQYF	TGCAGTGCTCAGAGCGGGGCAGAGACCCAGTACTTC
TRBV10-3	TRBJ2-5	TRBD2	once	CATGTSGFQETQYF	TGTGCCACCGGGACTAGCGGTTTCCAAGAGACCCAGTACTTC
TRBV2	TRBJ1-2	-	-	CAILEGRNYGYTF	TGTGCCATCCTCGAGGGGCGAAACTATGGCTACACCTTC
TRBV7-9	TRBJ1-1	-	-	CASSHKGPFEAFF	TGTGCCAGCAGCCACAAAGGCCCGTTCGAAGCTTTCTTT
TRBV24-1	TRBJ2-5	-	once	CATSADSSLQETQYF	TGTGCCACCAGTGCGGACAGTTCCCTCCAAGAGACCCAGTACTTC
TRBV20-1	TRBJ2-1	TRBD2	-	CSAALAGGTYYNEQFF	TGCAGTGCTGCACTAGCGGGGGGTACCTACTACAATGAGCAGTTCTTC
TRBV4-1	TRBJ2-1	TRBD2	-	CASSQKTSGYSYNEQFF	TGCGCCAGCAGCCAAAAAACTAGCGGGTACTCCTACAATGAGCAGTTCTTC
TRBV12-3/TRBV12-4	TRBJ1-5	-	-	CASSFGHQPQHF	TGTGCCAGCAGTTTCGGTCATCAGCCCCAGCATTTT
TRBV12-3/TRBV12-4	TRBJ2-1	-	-	CVSTQAPGTTYNEQFF	TGTGTCAGCACCCAAGCCCCCGGGACGACCTACAATGAGCAGTTCTTC
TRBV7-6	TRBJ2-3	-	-	CASSLGRPSASTDTQYF	TGTGCCAGCAGCTTAGGGAGGCCATCGGCTAGCACAGATACGCAGTATTTT
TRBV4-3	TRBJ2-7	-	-	CASSQAMASWGEQYF	TGCGCCAGCAGCCAAGCTATGGCATCTTGGGGCGAGCAGTACTTC
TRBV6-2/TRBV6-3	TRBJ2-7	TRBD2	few	CASSARTSGTRSYEQYF	TGTGCCAGCAGTGCACGGACTAGCGGCACCCGATCCTACGAGCAGTACTTC
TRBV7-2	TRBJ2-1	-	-	CASGGAGASYNEQFF	TGTGCCTCTGGGGGGGCGGGGGCATCCTACAATGAGCAGTTCTTC
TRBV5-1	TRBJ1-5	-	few	CASSLESGRNQPQHF	TGCGCCAGCAGCCTAGAGTCAGGGCGGAATCAGCCCCAGCATTTT
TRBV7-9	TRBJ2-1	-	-	CASTYMGTLYNEQFF	TGTGCCAGCACCTACATGGGAACCCTCTACAATGAGCAGTTCTTC
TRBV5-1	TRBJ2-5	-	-	CASSYGTTNQRETQYF	TGCGCCAGCAGCTACGGGACAACAAACCAGCGGGAGACCCAGTACTTC
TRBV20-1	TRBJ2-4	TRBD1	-	CSADRVGNIQYF	TGCAGTGCTGACAGGGTGGGAAACATTCAGTACTTC
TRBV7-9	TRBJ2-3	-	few	CAKSREGSTDTQYF	TGTGCCAAATCAAGAGAGGGGAGCACAGATACGCAGTATTTT
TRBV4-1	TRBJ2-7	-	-	CASSLSLRNPPYEQYF	TGCGCCAGCAGCCTATCACTTCGTAATCCCCCCTACGAGCAGTACTTC
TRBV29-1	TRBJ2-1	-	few	CSVAGINYNEQFF	TGCAGCGTTGCCGGGATCAACTACAATGAGCAGTTCTTC
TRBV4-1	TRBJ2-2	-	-	CASSSEAGPNTGELFF	TGCGCCAGCAGCAGCGAGGCAGGACCTAACACCGGGGAGCTGTTTTTT
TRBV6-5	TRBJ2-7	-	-	CASSYTDRPEQYF	TGTGCCAGCAGTTATACCGACAGGCCTGAGCAGTACTTC
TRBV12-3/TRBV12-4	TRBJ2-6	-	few	CASSTYNVLTF	TGTGCCAGCAGTACCTACAACGTCCTGACTTTC
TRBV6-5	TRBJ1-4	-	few	CASSRTVKNEKLFF	TGTGCCAGCAGCCGGACAGTGAAGAATGAAAAACTGTTTTTT
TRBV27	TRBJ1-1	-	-	CASSFGSLRTEAFF	TGTGCCAGCAGTTTTGGAAGCCTAAGGACTGAAGCTTTCTTT
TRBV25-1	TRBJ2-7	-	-	CASSESTGAPYEQYF	TGTGCCAGCAGTGAGTCAACAGGTGCCCCTTACGAGCAGTACTTC
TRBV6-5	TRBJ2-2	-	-	CASSAISYTGELFF	TGTGCCAGCAGTGCTATTTCGTACACCGGGGAGCTGTTTTTT
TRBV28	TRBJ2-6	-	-	CASRSSGLTGANVLTF	TGTGCCAGCAGGTCATCGGGACTGACTGGGGCCAACGTCCTGACTTTC
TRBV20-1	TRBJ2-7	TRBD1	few	CSARTGEDSYEQYF	TGCAGTGCAAGGACAGGGGAGGATTCCTACGAGCAGTACTTC
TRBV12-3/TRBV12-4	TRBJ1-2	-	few	CASSLTGKSTGYTF	TGTGCCAGCAGCCTAACAGGGAAGTCAACAGGCTACACCTTC
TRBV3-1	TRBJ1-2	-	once	CASSQGVSERYGYTF	TGTGCCAGCAGCCAAGGGGTATCTGAGCGTTATGGCTACACCTTC
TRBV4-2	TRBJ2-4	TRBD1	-	CASSPSGQGLRGGPAENIQYF	TGTGCCAGCAGCCCCTCGGGACAGGGGTTACGCGGGGGGCCGGCGGAAAACATTCAGTACTTC
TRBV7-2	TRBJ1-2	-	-	CASSVALSGYGYTF	TGTGCCAGCAGCGTAGCGCTTTCGGGATATGGCTACACCTTC
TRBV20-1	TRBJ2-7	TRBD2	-	CSATLTTSGRYEQYF	TGCAGTGCAACACTAACGACTAGCGGGAGGTACGAGCAGTACTTC
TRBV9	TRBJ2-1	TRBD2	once	CASSVTSEPHNEQFF	TGTGCCAGCAGCGTCACTAGCGAACCACACAATGAGCAGTTCTTC
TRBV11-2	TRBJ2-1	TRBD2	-	CASSLTGLERSEQFF	TGTGCCAGCAGCTTAACGGGACTAGAAAGGTCTGAGCAGTTCTTC
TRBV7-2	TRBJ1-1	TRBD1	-	CASTPTPGGIGNTEAFF	TGTGCCAGCACCCCGACCCCAGGGGGCATCGGGAACACTGAAGCTTTCTTT
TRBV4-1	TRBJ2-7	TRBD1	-	CASSGAGTGAHEQYF	TGCGCCAGCAGCGGAGCCGGGACAGGGGCCCACGAGCAGTACTTC